The 20 T cell receptor beta chains below come from one sample, sequenced in a study of OX40 agonist ivuxolimab in advanced cancers. Method: immunoSEQ multiplex PCR; TCRdb's copy keeps in-frame clones and lacks some. The repertoire holds roughly 29,000 clones, with 90% to 95% as singletons. The input for sequencing was CD4+ or CD8+ T cells sorted from blood, taken in a trial of the OX40 agonist ivuxolimab. The receptors come from an adult with an advanced solid tumor such as melanoma, head and neck, liver or kidney cancer.

The rearrangement joins TRBV28 to TRBJ2-7; tentative D call: TRBD2 (6 bases). From germline, CDR1 is MDHEN and CDR2 SYDVKM. V was clipped by 3 bases and J by 4 bases, with 16 bases between them. The CDR3 contains 15 residues. The CDR3 nucleotides read TGTGCCAGCAGTTTGGGGGGACTTGGAATATACGAGCAGTACTTC. Translating gives CASSLGGLGIYEQYF.

The chain carries TRBV4-1 and TRBJ2-7; TRBD2 is a possible D gene (6 bases). The CDR3 contains 17 residues. V was cut by 2 bases and J by 6 bases, with 23 bases left in between. From germline, CDR1 is MGHRA and CDR2 YSYEKL. CDR3 sequence reads: CASSQPAPRDSSGEQYF. CDR3 bases: TGCGCCAGCAGCCAACCTGCCCCCCGGGACTCCTCCGGCGAGCAGTACTTC.

This sequence joins TRBV7-9 and TRBJ2-7, with D possibly matching TRBD2 (5 bases). Looked up from germline, CDR1 is SEHNR and CDR2 is FQNEAQ (reference sequence). Trimming took 5 bases from V and 4 from J, leaving 15 bases between them. The CDR3 is 14 amino acids. CDR3 DNA sequence: TGTGCCAGCAGCCTCTTGGAGGTGCCGTACGAGCAGTACTTC. This gives the protein CASSLLEVPYEQYF.

The chain has TRBV19 and TRBJ1-2; D is perhaps TRBD1 (5 bases). The CDR3 has 15 residues. The germline V gene has CDR1 LNHDA and CDR2 SQIVND (reference sequence). Trimming left V 1 base short and J 6 bases short, with 15 bases between. The chain's CDR3 is CASSIVAGNHHGYTF. As DNA, the CDR3 is TGTGCCAGTAGTATAGTGGCAGGGAACCACCATGGCTACACCTTC.

This sequence joins TRBV5-4 and TRBJ2-7; possibly TRBD2 for D (5 bases). Trimming took 6 bases from V and 6 from J, leaving 16 bases between them. Germline V CDR1 and CDR2: SGHNT, YYREEE (reference sequence). The CDR3 totals 13 residues. The CDR3 nucleotides are TGTGCCAGCAACTACCGGGAAGCATCCGAGCAGTACTTC. The encoded protein is CASNYREASEQYF.

The chain joins TRBV13 to TRBJ2-7; 9 bases align to TRBD2. Germline V gene sequence: CDR1 PRHDT, CDR2 FYEKMQ (reference sequence). The CDR3 sequence is 16 residues long. Germline trimming cut 6 bases from V and 9 bases from J; bases unmatched to any gene: 18. CDR3 region: CASSFSAGTSSILQYF. Here the CDR3 DNA reads TGTGCCAGCAGTTTTTCCGCCGGGACTAGCTCTATATTGCAGTACTTC.

V is TRBV27 and J is TRBJ2-7; D is perhaps TRBD1 or TRBD2 (5 bases each). Germline-derived CDR1 and CDR2 are MNHEY and SMNVEV (reference sequence). This CDR3 has 16 residues. The V end was cut by 5 bases, the J end by 5 bases, with 22 bases between. The CDR3 DNA reads TGTGCCAGCAGTACCCTCCCGGGACCCGGACGTCACGAGCAGTACTTC. This gives the protein CASSTLPGPGRHEQYF.

The CDR3 region has the DNA TGTGCCAGCAGTGAATTACCGGGGCCCCATTATGGCTACACCTTC. This encodes CASSELPGPHYGYTF. The rearrangement links TRBV25-1 to TRBJ1-2, with TRBD1 as a possible D gene (5 bases). Germline V gene data show CDR1 as MGHDK and CDR2 as SYGVNS. The CDR3 has 15 residues. V was clipped by 1 base and J by 5 bases, with 14 bases between them.

The rearrangement joins TRBV10-1 to TRBJ1-5, with D unclear. Germline CDR1 is WNHNN and CDR2 is SYGVQD (reference sequence). The ends were cut back, 5 bases at V and 9 bases at J, with 5 bases in the middle. This CDR3 comprises 10 residues. DNA for the CDR3: TGCGCCAGCAGTCGGGTGCCCCAGCATTTT. Its translation: CASSRVPQHF.

The chain carries TRBV13 and TRBJ2-3; TRBD2 matches at 7 bases. Losses at the gene ends were 4 bases for V and 2 bases for J; bases not matched to a gene: 3. The CDR3 length is 14 residues. Germline V gene data show CDR1 as PRHDT and CDR2 as FYEKMQ (reference sequence). The CDR3 is CASSYGRNTDTQYF. For the CDR3, the DNA is TGTGCCAGCAGCTACGGGAGGAACACAGATACGCAGTATTTT.

This clone was detected once. This rearrangement joins TRBV14 to TRBJ2-7; 7 bases align to TRBD2. This CDR3 has 15 residues. After removal of 4 bases from V and 2 bases from J, the junction contained 8 bases not matched to a gene. Germline CDR1 and CDR2: SGHDN and FVKESK. Written as DNA, the CDR3 is TGTGCCAGCAGCCCTGTTCGGCGGGAGACCTACGAGCAGTACTTC. Translation: CASSPVRRETYEQYF.

This clone was observed once. The chain employs TRBV12-5 and TRBJ1-1, with a weak D call TRBD1 (5 bases). The V gene lost 0 bases and the J gene lost 5 bases, with 19 bases spanning the gap. The CDR3 consists of 17 residues. CDR1 and CDR2 (germline): LGHNT, FRNRAP. The CDR3 protein is CASGLVRSGLSSTEAFF. CDR3 DNA: TGTGCTAGTGGTTTGGTACGGTCAGGGCTCAGTTCGACTGAAGCTTTCTTT. Supplemented by reference TRBV12-5 and TRBJ1-1, the full variable domain reads DARVTQTPRHKVTEMGQEVTMRCQPILGHNTVFWYRQTMMQGLELLAYFRNRAPLDDSGMPKDRFSAEMPDATLATLKIQPSEPRDSAVYFCASGLVRSGLSSTEAFFGQGTRLTVV.

V and J are TRBV19 and TRBJ2-1; TRBD2 aligns across 8 bases. The CDR3 totals 14 residues. CDR1 and CDR2 from the germline V gene are LNHDA and SQIVND (reference sequence). V lost 4 bases to trimming and J lost 3 bases; unmatched junction nucleotides: 2. CDR3 DNA: TGTGCCAGTAGTACCACTAGCGGCTACAATGAGCAGTTCTTC. The encoded protein is CASSTTSGYNEQFF.

This sequence joins TRBV19 and TRBJ1-2; D possibly corresponds to TRBD1 (5 bases). V gave up 1 base and J gave up 7 bases, with 16 bases separating them. The CDR3 loop spans 15 amino acids. Looked up from germline, CDR1 is LNHDA and CDR2 is SQIVND (reference sequence). DNA of the CDR3: TGTGCCAGTAGTATAGGCGGACACCCCGGGCGTGGCTACACCTTC. Amino acids: CASSIGGHPGRGYTF. The full variable domain, in which reference TRBV19 and TRBJ1-2 provide the parts outside the CDR3, is DGGITQSPKYLFRKEGQNVTLSCEQNLNHDAMYWYRQDPGQGLRLIYYSQIVNDFQKGDIAEGYSVSREKKESFPLTVTSAQKNPTAFYLCASSIGGHPGRGYTFGSGTRLTVV.

The genes are TRBV27 and TRBJ1-1; D is uncertain. The V end lost 3 bases, the J end lost 10 bases, and 18 bases lay between the germline ends. Germline CDR1 and CDR2: MNHEY and SMNVEV (reference sequence). The CDR3 length is 14 residues. CDR3 in amino acids: CASSFAAGPLRAFF. CDR3 nucleotide sequence: TGTGCCAGCAGTTTCGCCGCGGGCCCTTTGAGAGCTTTCTTT.

J is TRBJ1-2 and V is TRBV12-5; D remains ambiguous. Per the germline V gene, CDR1 is LGHNT and CDR2 is FRNRAP. Trimming left V 1 base short and J 4 bases short, with 19 bases between. This CDR3 region has 17 residues. The CDR3 here is CASGLAPDGLAVYGYTF. DNA for the CDR3: TGTGCTAGTGGTTTGGCCCCGGACGGCCTGGCCGTCTATGGCTACACCTTC.

V and J are TRBV7-8 and TRBJ2-7; D gene ambiguous. V was shortened by 5 bases and J by 9 bases, with 14 bases between the two germline ends. This CDR3 has 12 residues. CDR1 and CDR2 (germline): SGHVS, FQNEAQ. The CDR3 protein is CASSMRQGGQYF. The CDR3 nucleotides are TGTGCCAGCAGCATGCGACAAGGCGGGCAGTACTTC.

The genes are TRBV4-3 and TRBJ2-1, with TRBD2 identical over 8 bases. V lost 4 bases and J lost 2; bases outside the gene matches: 13. The CDR3 contains 18 residues. Germline values: CDR1 LGHNA, CDR2 YSLEER. The CDR3 spells CASSPVEPAGVPYNEQFF. Here the CDR3 DNA reads TGCGCCAGCAGCCCGGTGGAGCCAGCGGGAGTGCCCTACAATGAGCAGTTCTTC.

The chain has TRBV6-1 and TRBJ1-4; tentative D call: TRBD1 (5 bases). The CDR3 length is 15 residues. CDR1 is MNHNS, CDR2 SASEGT, per germline. The V gene lost 4 bases and the J gene lost 10 bases, with 19 bases spanning the gap. In DNA form, the CDR3 reads TGTGCCAGCAGTGCATTCGAAGAGGGGTTTGGAAAACTGTTTTTT. Protein product: CASSAFEEGFGKLFF.

This clone was counted once. This rearrangement joins TRBV27 to TRBJ1-3, with D tentatively TRBD1 (5 bases). The CDR3 totals 16 residues. Looked up from germline, CDR1 is MNHEY and CDR2 is SMNVEV (reference sequence). Trimming took off 0 bases at V and 0 bases at J, with 9 bases between the two ends. The CDR3 nucleotides read TGTGCCAGCAGTTTATCGGGGGGTGTCTCTGGAAACACCATATATTTT. It codes for CASSLSGGVSGNTIYF.